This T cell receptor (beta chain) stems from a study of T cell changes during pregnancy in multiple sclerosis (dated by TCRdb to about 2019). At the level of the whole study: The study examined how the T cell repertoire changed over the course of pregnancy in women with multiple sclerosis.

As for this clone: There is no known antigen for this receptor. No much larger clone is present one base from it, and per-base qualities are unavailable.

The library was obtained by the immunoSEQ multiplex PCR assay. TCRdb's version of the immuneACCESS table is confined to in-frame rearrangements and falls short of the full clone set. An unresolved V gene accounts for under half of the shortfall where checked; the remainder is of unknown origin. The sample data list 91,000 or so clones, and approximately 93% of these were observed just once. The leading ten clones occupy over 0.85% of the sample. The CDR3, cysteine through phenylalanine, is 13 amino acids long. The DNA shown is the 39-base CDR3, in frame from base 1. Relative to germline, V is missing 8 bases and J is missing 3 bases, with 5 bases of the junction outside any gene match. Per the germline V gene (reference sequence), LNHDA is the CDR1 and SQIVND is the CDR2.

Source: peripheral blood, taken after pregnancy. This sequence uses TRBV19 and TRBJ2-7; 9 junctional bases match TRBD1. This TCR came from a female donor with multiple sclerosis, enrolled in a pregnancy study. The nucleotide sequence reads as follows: TGTGCCAGTGGGCCGGGACAGGGCTACGAGCAGTACTTC. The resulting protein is CASGPGQGYEQYF.